Shown below are 6 T cell receptor beta chains from a single sample sequenced in a study of response to subunit inactivated influenza vaccine. TCRdb re-called the RT-PCR reads with MiXCR, one entry per CDR3 protein. The sample shows 800,000 to 1,000,000 distinct CDR3 sequences, around 20% of them seen only once. The specimen was PBMCs from blood, collected about 5 days after vaccination. These receptors all stem from a man aged 50 or older who received an inactivated influenza vaccine.

The table lists this clonotype with a count of one. The V gene is TRBV27, the J gene TRBJ2-1; D is unresolved. Per germline, CDR1 MNHEY and CDR2 SMNVEV (reference sequence). The CDR3 covers 15 residues. The ends were cut back, 0 bases at V and 0 bases at J, with 6 bases in the middle. The CDR3 DNA sequence: TGTGCCAGCAGTTTATCCCTCCACTCCTACAATGAGCAGTTCTTC. This codes for CASSLSLHSYNEQFF.

There are a few counts of this clonotype. Here the CDR3 DNA reads TGTGCCAGCAGCCTGGTATGGAGGACTAGCGGGGCTGATACGCAGTATTTT. This gives the protein CASSLVWRTSGADTQYF. The chain has TRBV4-2 and TRBJ2-3, with TRBD2 identical over 12 bases. V shed 4 bases and J 6 bases; nucleotides not matched to a gene: 11. The germline CDR1 and CDR2 sequences are LGHNA and YNFKEQ. The CDR3 totals 17 residues.

This clonotype has only a few counts. The J gene is TRBJ2-7, the V gene TRBV6-5; D gene unclear. The length of the CDR3 is 14 residues. The germline V and J ends were trimmed by 7 bases and 1 base, with 14 bases remaining between them. Germline loops: CDR1 MNHEY, CDR2 SVGAGI. This CDR3 is CASTYITISYEQYF. As DNA, the CDR3 is TGTGCCAGCACTTATATTACTATTTCCTACGAGCAGTACTTC.

This clonotype was seen only a few times. This sequence joins TRBV5-1 and TRBJ2-7, with 7 positions matching TRBD2. The CDR3 consists of 14 residues. The germline gives CDR1 SGHRS, CDR2 YFSETQ. Losses at the gene ends were 7 bases for V and 2 bases for J; bases not matched to a gene: 9. The chain's CDR3 is CASFTGTTPYEQYF. CDR3 nucleotides: TGCGCCAGCTTTACCGGGACTACACCCTACGAGCAGTACTTC. Looking up the rest from reference TRBV5-1 and TRBJ2-7 gives the full variable domain: KAGVTQTPRYLIKTRGQQVTLSCSPISGHRSVSWYQQTPGQGLQFLFEYFSETQRNKGNFPGRFSGRQFSNSRSEMNVSTLELGDSALYLCASFTGTTPYEQYFGPGTRLTVT.

This clonotype came up many times. The chain carries TRBV7-2 and TRBJ2-3; tentative D call: TRBD2 (5 bases). Germline V gene data show CDR1 as SGHTA and CDR2 as FQGNSA. The CDR3 consists of 15 residues. Trimming pared 1 base from V and 2 bases from J, leaving 10 bases between. The CDR3 sequence: CASSLGGAFTDTQYF. The CDR3 coding sequence is TGTGCCAGCAGCTTAGGGGGAGCTTTCACAGATACGCAGTATTTT.

The rearrangement uses TRBV3-1 and TRBJ2-5; no clear D. CDR3 length: 14 amino acids. The ends were cut back, 4 bases at V and 4 bases at J, with 13 bases in the middle. In germline, CDR1 is LGHDT, CDR2 YNNKEL (reference sequence). The CDR3 reads CASSPYSLGETQYF. CDR3 coding DNA: TGTGCCAGCAGCCCCTATAGCTTAGGAGAGACCCAGTACTTC.